One sample yielded the 21 T cell receptor beta chains listed below, sequenced in a study of T-cell memory formation after mild COVID-19 (dated by TCRdb to the early 2020s). The library was produced with 5' RACE. These reads were obtained on an Illumina NovaSeq 6000. The public reads were reprocessed in TCRdb via fastp at Q25 and MiXCR, keeping in-frame beta chains. Entries are consolidated by CDR3 protein sequence, retaining the most common genes and DNA. This sample holds 84,000 or so distinct CDR3 sequences; approximately 15% were observed only once. The ten biggest clones cover 30% to 35% of the sample. The sequenced material came from PBMCs or a T cell subset sorted from them (not recorded which). The receptors derive from an adult woman who had mild COVID-19 (a few samples of this study predate the infection). The sample titles of this study are shuffled in the database, so cell type and time point are left out; the donor was told from shared clones.

This clonotype was seen more than once but under ten times. This rearrangement joins TRBV4-1 to TRBJ2-1, with D perhaps matching TRBD1 (6 bases). Germline CDR1 and CDR2: MGHRA and YSYEKL. The CDR3 is made up of 15 amino acids. With 1 base removed from V and 9 bases from J, the gap between germline ends came to 16 bases. The CDR3 loop is CASSQVDSKGSEQFF. The CDR3 region has the DNA TGCGCCAGCAGCCAAGTGGACAGCAAAGGGAGTGAGCAGTTCTTC.

In its sample, this clonotype was seen a few times. This chain joins TRBV5-6 and TRBJ2-7, with a tentative D call TRBD1 (7 bases). The CDR3 spans 14 residues. V dropped 6 bases and J dropped 2 bases, with 15 bases sitting between them. Looked up from germline, CDR1 is SGHDT and CDR2 is YYEEEE. The CDR3 DNA reads TGTGCCAGCACCTCGGGGGACAGCCCCTACGAGCAGTACTTC. This codes for CASTSGDSPYEQYF.

The V gene is TRBV5-1, the J gene TRBJ2-7; TRBD1 agrees at 10 bases. Germline V gene lookup returns CDR1 SGHRS and CDR2 YFSETQ. The ends lost 0 bases at V and 3 bases at J; junction bases unmatched: 3. The CDR3 totals 15 residues. Written as DNA, the CDR3 is TGCGCCAGCAGCTTGGAGGGACAGGGGAACTACGAGCAGTACTTC. This translates into CASSLEGQGNYEQYF.

The rearrangement joins TRBV9 to TRBJ2-7, with D perhaps TRBD2 (6 bases). The V end lost 0 bases, the J end lost 6 bases, and 16 bases lay between the germline ends. CDR1 and CDR2 from the germline V gene are SGDLS and YYNGEE. The CDR3 is 15 residues long. CDR3 amino acids: CASSVVGAGPSEQYF. DNA for the CDR3: TGTGCCAGCAGCGTAGTAGGAGCGGGTCCATCCGAGCAGTACTTC.

The chain employs TRBV3-1 and TRBJ2-1; 14 nucleotides agree with TRBD2. J was trimmed by 4 bases and V by 0 bases; bases with no gene match: 5. In germline, CDR1 is LGHDT, CDR2 YNNKEL (reference sequence). There are 18 residues in the CDR3. The CDR3 sequence is CASSQDRLAGGVYNEQFF. The CDR3 bases are TGTGCCAGCAGCCAAGATAGACTAGCGGGGGGGGTATACAATGAGCAGTTCTTC.

The chain combines TRBV20-1 with TRBJ1-1; no definite D call. CDR1 is DFQATT, CDR2 SNEGSKA, per germline (reference sequence). The CDR3 has 13 amino acids. Trimming cost V 0 bases and J 1 base, with 6 bases left between them. This chain's CDR3 is CSARDFQNTEAFF. The CDR3 DNA is TGCAGTGCTAGAGATTTCCAGAACACTGAAGCTTTCTTT.

This clonotype was seen more than once but under ten times. This chain joins TRBV4-1 and TRBJ1-1; TRBD1 matches at 9 bases. The CDR3 length is 15 residues. The trim removed 1 base at V and 5 bases at J, leaving 5 bases unmatched. In germline, CDR1 is MGHRA, CDR2 YSYEKL. The CDR3 loop is CASSQGTGEYTEAFF. The CDR3 DNA is TGCGCCAGCAGCCAAGGGACAGGGGAATATACTGAAGCTTTCTTT.

This clonotype was seen more than once but under ten times. The chain couples TRBV5-1 to TRBJ2-3; 12 bases are a match to TRBD2. CDR3 length: 17 amino acids. CDR1 is SGHRS and CDR2 is YFSETQ in the germline V gene. Trimming removed 0 bases from V and 0 bases from J; junction bases left unmatched: 2. CDR3 bases: TGCGCCAGCAGCTTGGGACTAGCGGGAGCAAGCACAGATACGCAGTATTTT. Its protein product is CASSLGLAGASTDTQYF.

This clonotype was recorded at least ten times. This chain connects TRBV12-3 or TRBV12-4 to TRBJ2-7, with D possibly TRBD1 on 6 matching bases. The CDR3 has 15 residues. The V end was cut by 7 bases, the J end by 4 bases, with 20 bases between. The CDR3 bases are TGTGCCAGCACCTCGTCCCTAATACAGGGATACGAGCAGTACTTC. It yields the protein CASTSSLIQGYEQYF.

This clonotype was counted between two and nine times. The rearrangement uses TRBV20-1 and TRBJ2-1; TRBD1 aligns across 10 bases. The length of the CDR3 is 17 residues. The germline CDR1 and CDR2 sequences are DFQATT and SNEGSKA (reference sequence). V shed 5 bases and J 6 bases; nucleotides not matched to a gene: 16. The CDR3 DNA is TGCAGTGCTGTACCGGGACAGGGGACTCTCGACGTCAATGAGCAGTTCTTC. Translating gives CSAVPGQGTLDVNEQFF.

The chain joins TRBV5-1 to TRBJ2-1, with 8 bases matching TRBD2. Germline V gene data show CDR1 as SGHRS and CDR2 as YFSETQ. The CDR3 extends over 17 amino acids. The V and J ends lost 1 base and 0 bases, in that order; junction bases with no gene match: 6. CDR3 sequence (DNA): TGCGCCAGCAGCTTGTCTCTAGCGGGCGACTCCTACAATGAGCAGTTCTTC. This codes for CASSLSLAGDSYNEQFF.

This chain connects TRBV24-1 to TRBJ1-1; a possible D gene is TRBD1 (5 bases). The V end was cut by 5 bases, the J end by 6 bases, with 24 bases between. The germline V gene encodes CDR1 KGHDR and CDR2 SFDVKD. The CDR3 extends over 17 amino acids. The CDR3 bases are TGTGCCACCAGTGGGGGGGACCAAGCGGGAGGATCCCCTGAAGCTTTCTTT. Protein sequence: CATSGGDQAGGSPEAFF.

Many counts were recorded for this clonotype. The chain joins TRBV5-1 to TRBJ1-4, with no clear D. Trimming shortened V by 0 bases and J by 0 bases, and 6 bases separated the two germline ends. CDR1 is SGHRS and CDR2 is YFSETQ in the germline V gene. The CDR3 has 15 residues. CDR3 sequence (DNA): TGCGCCAGCAGCTTGGCGGGTGCAACTAATGAAAAACTGTTTTTT. Translating it yields CASSLAGATNEKLFF.

A few counts support this clonotype. The chain combines TRBV5-1 with TRBJ2-7, with 10 bases identical to TRBD1. V gave up 4 bases and J gave up 3 bases; unmatched junction bases: 4. The germline CDR1 and CDR2 sequences are SGHRS and YFSETQ. This CDR3 contains 14 residues. DNA for the CDR3: TGCGCCAGCAGCGTCGGGACAGGGGACTACGAGCAGTACTTC. Translated, it gives CASSVGTGDYEQYF.

This chain joins TRBV11-2 and TRBJ2-1; 11 bases line up with TRBD2. The V and J ends lost 7 bases and 7 bases, in that order; junction bases with no gene match: 12. This CDR3 has 16 residues. Germline lookup yields CDR1 SGHAT and CDR2 FQNNGV. CDR3 sequence: CASKLGLAGGWNEQFF. CDR3 coding DNA: TGTGCCAGCAAGCTGGGGCTAGCGGGAGGTTGGAATGAGCAGTTCTTC.

This clonotype has just a few counts. The chain employs TRBV5-6 and TRBJ2-3, with 9 bases aligning to TRBD1. Germline CDR1 is SGHDT and CDR2 is YYEEEE. This CDR3 is built from 17 residues. V lost 0 bases to trimming and J lost 8 bases; unmatched junction nucleotides: 13. CDR3 bases: TGTGCCAGCAGCTTGGTAGTCGGGACAGGGACCCTCGGTACGCAGTATTTT. Amino acid sequence: CASSLVVGTGTLGTQYF.

The V and J genes are TRBV29-1 and TRBJ2-5; 9 nucleotides line up with TRBD2. The CDR3 runs to 13 residues. Looked up from germline, CDR1 is SQVTM and CDR2 is ANQGSEA. With V trimmed by 7 bases and J by 5 bases, 8 bases remained unmatched. CDR3: CSAMPAGGETQYF. The CDR3 DNA is TGCAGCGCAATGCCAGCGGGGGGTGAGACCCAGTACTTC.

This clonotype was seen a few times. The chain joins TRBV5-5 to TRBJ2-5, with 10 positions matching TRBD1. After removal of 0 bases from V and 5 bases from J, the junction contained 4 bases not matched to a gene. The CDR3 is 15 amino acids. Per the germline V gene, CDR1 is SGHKS and CDR2 is YYEKEE (reference sequence). The DNA of the CDR3 is TGTGCCAGCAGCTTGGGACAGGGGGCTGTCGAGACCCAGTACTTC. Encoded protein: CASSLGQGAVETQYF.

This clonotype has a handful of counts. This chain links TRBV7-9 with TRBJ2-1; D is undetermined. CDR3 length equals 10 residues. Germline values: CDR1 SEHNR, CDR2 FQNEAQ (reference sequence). V lost 4 bases, J lost 10 bases, and 5 bases lay in between. The CDR3 is CASSSSEQFF. The CDR3 DNA reads as TGTGCCAGCAGCTCAAGCGAGCAGTTCTTC.

This chain uses TRBV5-5 with TRBJ1-5, with D possibly TRBD1 on 5 matching bases. Germline CDR1 SGHKS, CDR2 YYEKEE (reference sequence). CDR3 length: 14 amino acids. The V end lost 0 bases, the J end lost 7 bases, and 11 bases lay between the germline ends. This chain's CDR3 is CASSLADRGQPQHF. The CDR3 region has the DNA TGTGCCAGCAGCTTGGCCGACCGGGGCCAGCCCCAGCATTTT.

The chain couples TRBV9 to TRBJ2-1, with 9 bases identical to TRBD2. From germline, CDR1 is SGDLS and CDR2 YYNGEE. This CDR3 comprises 15 residues. Trimming cost V 2 bases and J 8 bases; bases outside gene matches: 8. The CDR3 here is CASSVGLAGVDEQFF. In nucleotides, the CDR3 is TGTGCCAGCAGCGTGGGATTAGCGGGAGTCGATGAGCAGTTCTTC.